Below, 20 T cell receptor beta chains from the same sample are listed, as sequenced in a study of early T cells in non-severe SARS-CoV-2 infection. TCRdb ran MiXCR on the 5' RACE reads and lists one entry per CDR3 protein. Among about 52,000 distinct CDR3 sequences listed, around 8% were seen once. The material sequenced was whole blood. The source is an adult who was a healthcare worker with PCR-confirmed SARS-CoV-2 infection or an uninfected control (not recorded which).

This sequence joins TRBV20-1 and TRBJ2-7; 13 nucleotides line up with TRBD2. V shed 3 bases and J 4 bases; nucleotides not matched to a gene: 12. The germline V gene has CDR1 DFQATT and CDR2 SNEGSKA (reference sequence). The CDR3 contains 17 residues. CDR3 loop: CSARDYLGLAGQYEQYF. CDR3 DNA sequence: TGCAGTGCTAGGGACTACCTGGGACTAGCGGGACAATACGAGCAGTACTTC.

This clonotype was found a few times. The chain has TRBV18 and TRBJ1-1, with no clear D. V was pared by 2 bases and J by 4 bases, with 11 bases between. Germline-derived CDR1 and CDR2 are KGHSH and LQKENI. The CDR3 is made up of 14 amino acids. CDR3: CASSPNTGRTEAFF. CDR3 in DNA: TGTGCCAGCTCACCAAATACCGGGCGCACTGAAGCTTTCTTT.

This chain joins TRBV4-3 and TRBJ2-1; D tentatively fits TRBD1 or TRBD2 (7 bases each). V was clipped by 0 bases and J by 4 bases, with 13 bases between them. CDR3 length: 16 amino acids. From germline, CDR1 is LGHNA and CDR2 YSLEER. The chain's CDR3 is CASSQDRGGIYNEQFF. The CDR3 coding sequence is TGCGCCAGCAGCCAAGACAGGGGGGGGATATACAATGAGCAGTTCTTC.

V and J are TRBV9 and TRBJ2-5; D remains ambiguous. The V end was cut by 4 bases, the J end by 3 bases, with 13 bases between. The V gene's germline CDR1 is SGDLS and CDR2 YYNGEE. The CDR3 extends over 14 amino acids. The CDR3: CASSPAWREETQYF. DNA of the CDR3: TGTGCCAGCAGCCCCGCTTGGCGAGAAGAGACCCAGTACTTC.

There are a few counts of this clonotype. The chain carries TRBV27 and TRBJ1-2; D might be TRBD1 (5 bases). The germline CDR1 and CDR2 sequences are MNHEY and SMNVEV (reference sequence). CDR3 length: 13 amino acids. V was cut by 5 bases and J by 0 bases, with 7 bases left in between. CDR3 sequence: CASSRGPNYGYTF. The DNA of the CDR3 is TGTGCCAGCAGTAGGGGCCCTAACTATGGCTACACCTTC.

Ten or more counts support this clonotype. The chain uses TRBV7-3 and TRBJ2-2, with D perhaps TRBD2 (5 bases). Germline V CDR1 and CDR2: SGHTA, FQGTGA. V was clipped by 2 bases and J by 4 bases, with 8 bases between them. The CDR3 is 14 residues long. CDR3: CASSLGGLTGELFF. In nucleotides, the CDR3 is TGTGCCAGCAGCTTAGGAGGTCTCACCGGGGAGCTGTTTTTT.

This clonotype came up many times. The rearrangement links TRBV11-2 to TRBJ2-7, with D perhaps matching TRBD2 (6 bases). The CDR3 has 15 residues. V lost 5 bases and J 7 bases, leaving 21 bases between the germline ends. Germline loops: CDR1 SGHAT, CDR2 FQNNGV. CDR3 nucleotides: TGTGCCAGCAGCCACTCGGGACTCGCGGTGGGAGAGCAGTACTTC. Amino acids: CASSHSGLAVGEQYF.

This clonotype was seen many times. This sequence joins TRBV5-6 and TRBJ1-5; D possibly corresponds to TRBD1 (6 bases). Trimming stripped 4 bases from V and 3 bases from J, with 14 bases between. This CDR3 has 15 residues. The V gene's germline CDR1 is SGHDT and CDR2 YYEEEE. The CDR3 region has the DNA TGTGCCAGCAGCCTATCAGGGACAACCAATCAGCCCCAGCATTTT. Protein: CASSLSGTTNQPQHF.

The V call is TRBV4-2, the J call TRBJ2-1; 11 bases are a match to TRBD2. This CDR3 spans 17 amino acids. CDR1 LGHNA and CDR2 YNFKEQ come from the germline V gene. J was trimmed by 2 bases and V by 1 base; bases with no gene match: 4. The CDR3 DNA reads TGTGCCAGCAGCCAAGCGGCTAGCGGGGGGACCTACAATGAGCAGTTCTTC. Encoded protein: CASSQAASGGTYNEQFF.

This clonotype was seen only a few times. V gene TRBV11-2 combines with J gene TRBJ2-7; no reliable D call. The CDR3 is 11 amino acids. Trimming cost V 2 bases and J 7 bases, with 6 bases left between them. CDR1 is SGHAT, CDR2 FQNNGV, per germline. The CDR3 DNA sequence: TGTGCCAGCAGCTTACTTCTGGAGCAGTACTTC. Its translation: CASSLLLEQYF.

This clonotype is medium-sized by share. The chain has TRBV29-1 and TRBJ1-4, with TRBD1 identical over 8 bases. The V segment lost 7 bases and the J segment 8 bases; nucleotides outside the gene matches: 6. Germline-derived CDR1 and CDR2 are SQVTM and ANQGSEA. The CDR3 sequence is 12 residues long. This CDR3 reads CSGGQGREKLFF. CDR3 DNA: TGCAGCGGAGGACAGGGACGGGAAAAACTGTTTTTT.

The rearrangement uses TRBV6-2 or TRBV6-3 and TRBJ1-5; perhaps TRBD1 as D (5 bases). Germline V lookup: CDR1 MNHEY, CDR2 SVGEGT. CDR3 length: 16 residues. The V end lost 2 bases, the J end lost 8 bases, and 19 bases lay between the germline ends. Written as DNA, the CDR3 is TGTGCCAGCAGTTACCCTAAGACAGAGACATTGGAGCCCCAGCATTTT. Translating it yields CASSYPKTETLEPQHF.

The genes are TRBV29-1 and TRBJ1-2; 7 nucleotides agree with TRBD1. V lost 7 bases, J lost 2 bases, and 10 bases stayed unmatched. The CDR3 is 14 residues long. Per the germline V gene, CDR1 is SQVTM and CDR2 is ANQGSEA. Here the CDR3 DNA reads TGCAGCGCTCCTGACAGGGAAAGGAACTATGGCTACACCTTC. It is translated as CSAPDRERNYGYTF.

This clonotype is medium-sized within its sample. This chain links TRBV29-1 with TRBJ1-3; 7 bases are shared with TRBD1. CDR3 length equals 13 residues. CDR1 is SQVTM, CDR2 ANQGSEA, per germline. The J segment lost 4 bases and the V segment lost 4 bases, leaving 4 bases of the junction unmatched. This CDR3 is CSVGDSSGNTIYF. CDR3 sequence (DNA): TGCAGCGTTGGGGACAGCTCAGGAAACACCATATATTTT.

By sample fraction, this clonotype is medium-sized (0.01 to 0.1%). This chain links TRBV4-1 with TRBJ2-1; 8 positions agree with TRBD2. The germline CDR1 and CDR2 sequences are MGHRA and YSYEKL. This CDR3 has 17 amino acids. Trimming at V came to 0 bases and at J to 4 bases, leaving 8 bases not matched to a gene. The CDR3 reads CASSQDRREAKYNEQFF. Here the CDR3 DNA reads TGCGCCAGCAGCCAAGATAGGCGGGAGGCCAAATACAATGAGCAGTTCTTC.

This clonotype was picked up a small number of times. The chain recombines TRBV11-1 with TRBJ2-3; no clear D gene. Germline V gene data show CDR1 as SGHAT and CDR2 as FQDESV (reference sequence). This CDR3 has 15 amino acids. V lost 1 base and J 5 bases, leaving 13 bases between the germline ends. Here the CDR3 reads CASSLGLGVGDTQYF. DNA for the CDR3: TGTGCCAGCAGCTTAGGTCTAGGAGTAGGAGATACGCAGTATTTT.

This clonotype was observed a handful of times. Here the CDR3 reads CASSPRLAGVAQYF. In DNA, the CDR3 is TGTGCCAGCAGTCCGCGACTAGCGGGAGTGGCCCAGTACTTC. The chain combines TRBV28 with TRBJ2-5; TRBD2 agrees at 12 bases. The CDR3 spans 14 residues. Trimming removed 5 bases from V and 9 bases from J; junction bases left unmatched: 7. CDR1 is MDHEN and CDR2 is SYDVKM in the germline V gene.

V gene TRBV12-3 or TRBV12-4 combines with J gene TRBJ2-3, with TRBD1 matching over 7 bases. The V segment lost 6 bases and the J segment 2 bases; nucleotides outside the gene matches: 8. The CDR3 is made up of 15 amino acids. Here the CDR3 DNA reads TGTGCCAGCAGGCGACAGGGAACTCCCACAGATACGCAGTATTTT. Amino acid sequence: CASRRQGTPTDTQYF.

This clonotype has more than one count but fewer than ten. This chain uses TRBV19 with TRBJ2-1; TRBD1 matches at 11 bases. V was pared by 4 bases and J by 7 bases, with 3 bases of the junction left unmatched. This CDR3 has 14 amino acids. Germline V gene sequence: CDR1 LNHDA, CDR2 SQIVND (reference sequence). The CDR3: CASSTGQGANEQFF. The CDR3 bases are TGTGCCAGTAGTACCGGACAGGGGGCGAATGAGCAGTTCTTC.

At least ten counts were recorded for this clonotype. The chain recombines TRBV6-6 with TRBJ2-1; TRBD2 agrees at 16 bases. V was pared by 4 bases and J by 2 bases, with 5 bases of the junction left unmatched. This CDR3 comprises 18 residues. Per germline, CDR1 MNHNY and CDR2 SVGAGI (reference sequence). The CDR3 sequence: CASSLGLAGGWAYNEQFF. CDR3 DNA: TGTGCCAGCAGTTTGGGACTAGCGGGAGGGTGGGCCTACAATGAGCAGTTCTTC.